Shown below are 3 T cell receptor beta chains from a single sample sequenced in a study of T cell responses to AZD1222 COVID-19 vaccine. Clones were read by immunoSEQ multiplex PCR, and TCRdb kept only the in-frame ones, dropping some. This table has about 140,000 clones, more than 85% appearing once. The specimen comprised peripheral blood, sampled on day 0 of MenACWY control vaccination. These receptors were collected from an adult in good health.

This chain connects TRBV7-2 to TRBJ1-1, with D unresolved. Trimming cost V 5 bases and J 5 bases, with 12 bases left between them. Germline assignment: CDR1 SGHTA and CDR2 FQGNSA. The CDR3 has 13 residues. The CDR3 reads CASSPWTETEAFF. In DNA form, the CDR3 reads TGTGCCAGCAGCCCTTGGACGGAGACTGAAGCTTTCTTT.

The CDR3 region is CASSSGVSYEQYF. The CDR3 DNA is TGTGCCAGCAGTTCAGGAGTCTCCTACGAGCAGTACTTC. The gene calls are TRBV28 and TRBJ2-7; no clear D. CDR3 length: 13 residues. The V and J ends lost 4 bases and 0 bases respectively, with 7 bases between them. Per germline, CDR1 MDHEN and CDR2 SYDVKM.

The chain employs TRBV5-4 and TRBJ1-1; the D is unclear. Trimming pared 2 bases from V and 2 bases from J, leaving 7 bases between. The CDR3 covers 13 residues. The germline V gene encodes CDR1 SGHNT and CDR2 YYREEE (reference sequence). CDR3 residues: CASSFERNTEAFF. CDR3 nucleotide sequence: TGTGCCAGCAGCTTTGAACGTAACACTGAAGCTTTCTTT.